This TCR beta chain was profiled in a study of cytomegalovirus exposure and HLA in healthy donors. Study results and limitations: Certain indistinguishable V segments, among them TRBV6-2 and TRBV6-3, were excluded. In vitro assays verified that three CMV-associated chains recognized CMV antigens specifically. A prior analysis recorded that most TCR beta V segments were productive about 90% or about 30% of the time.

The length of the CDR3 is 16 residues. Germline lookup yields CDR1 SGHAT and CDR2 FQNNGV. Between the trimmed V and J ends, which lost 5 bases and 4 bases, there was a span of 17 bases. Primers: 60 Vbeta forward and 13 Jbeta reverse. In the source study's methods: Among the unique TCR beta chains that a later analysis counted, about 84 million in all, 9.5 million to 12 million were shared. Profiled with immunoSEQ multiplex PCR; TCRdb holds only in-frame clones, not every one. D and trimming come from the DNA, and the V and J calls and clone size come from that table. The sample holds approximately 100,000 clones, about 70% seen once. The table lists this clone with a few counts. What it binds is not known.

The source is a female donor in good health and CMV-seronegative. The rearrangement links TRBV11-2 to TRBJ2-2, with D maybe TRBD2 (7 bases). Sequencing used PBMCs. The CDR3 here is CASSPLKGGGTGELFF. The CDR3 DNA sequence: TGTGCCAGCAGCCCCTTGAAGGGAGGGGGCACCGGGGAGCTGTTTTTT. Full variable domain (missing parts from reference TRBV11-2 and TRBJ2-2): EAGVAQSPRYKIIEKRQSVAFWCNPISGHATLYWYQQILGQGPKLLIQFQNNGVVDDSQLPKDRFSAERLKGVDSTLKIQPAKLEDSAVYLCASSPLKGGGTGELFFGEGSRLTVL.